This T cell receptor beta chain was found in a study of cytomegalovirus exposure and HLA in healthy donors. Study observations and caveats: Investigators reported 150 to 200 TCR beta chains as tied to cytomegalovirus.

This CDR3 is built from 12 residues. V lost 2 bases and J lost 4, with 5 bases in between. Germline CDR1 and CDR2: MNHEY and SVGAGI. Notes on this clone: Its specificity is not known.

TCRdb's table, derived via immunoSEQ multiplex PCR, lists solely in-frame clones and lacks some. The data hold some 190,000 clones, with more than 75% observed a single time. This chain links TRBV6-5 with TRBJ1-1; D not resolved. The source of this sequence is a man aged 25 to 40 in good health and CMV-seropositive. Sequencing input: PBMCs. In nucleotides, the CDR3 is TGTGCCAGCAGTTACGGGTCCACTGAAGCTTTCTTT. It yields the protein CASSYGSTEAFF.